This TCR beta chain was sequenced for a study of cytomegalovirus exposure and HLA in healthy donors. A multiplex PCR was run with 60 Vbeta primers and 13 Jbeta primers. The method was immunoSEQ multiplex PCR; TCRdb's version includes in-frame clones alone and lacks a portion of them. The sample consists of roughly 65,000 clones, around three quarters of them appearing once. The length of the CDR3 is 12 residues. The V and J ends lost 6 bases and 8 bases, in that order; junction bases with no gene match: 5. The germline V gene encodes CDR1 MNHEY and CDR2 SVGAGI. General study findings and limits: In most subjects, TCR beta sequences reportedly gave accurate predictions of HLA-A and HLA-B alleles.

Of note for this clone: Its antigen is currently unknown.

The specimen was PBMCs. The clonotype originates from a woman in her twenties or thirties in good health and CMV-seronegative. The chain links TRBV6-5 to TRBJ2-3; 7 positions agree with TRBD1. CDR3 bases: TGTGCCAGCAGCAGACAGGGTACTACGCAGTATTTT. This encodes CASSRQGTTQYF.